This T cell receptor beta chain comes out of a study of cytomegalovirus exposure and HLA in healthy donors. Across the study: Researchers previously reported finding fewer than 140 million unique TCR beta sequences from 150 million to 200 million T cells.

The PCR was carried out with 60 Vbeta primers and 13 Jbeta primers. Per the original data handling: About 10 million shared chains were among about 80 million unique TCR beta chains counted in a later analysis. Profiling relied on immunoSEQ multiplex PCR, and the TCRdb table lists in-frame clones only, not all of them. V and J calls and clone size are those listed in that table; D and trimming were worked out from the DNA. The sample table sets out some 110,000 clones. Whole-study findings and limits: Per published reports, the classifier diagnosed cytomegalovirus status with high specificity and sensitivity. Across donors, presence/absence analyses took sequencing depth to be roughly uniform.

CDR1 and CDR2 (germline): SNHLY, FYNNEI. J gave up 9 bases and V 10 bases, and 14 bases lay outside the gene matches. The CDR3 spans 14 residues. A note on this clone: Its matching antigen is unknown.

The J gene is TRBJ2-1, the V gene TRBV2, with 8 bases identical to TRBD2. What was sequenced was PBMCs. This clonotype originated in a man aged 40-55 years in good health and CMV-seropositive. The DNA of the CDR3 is TGTGCCACTACCGGGACTAGTGGCAATCGTGAGCAGTTCTTC. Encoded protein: CATTGTSGNREQFF.